This T cell receptor beta chain was recorded in a study of blood T cell repertoires in COVID-19. Background on the study: The study drew acute and convalescent COVID-19 samples from the United States, Italy and Spain. PBMCs, B-cell-depleted T cells, or T cells provided the cDNA or gDNA that made up the material.

Original handling: By means of reference gene primer amplification, nucleated cell counts were estimated. Profiling relied on immunoSEQ multiplex PCR, and the TCRdb table lists in-frame clones only, not all of them. V and J calls and clone size follow that table, whereas D and trimming were derived from the DNA. The sample yields 95,000 to 120,000 clones, about 85% seen once. Sequenced: peripheral blood. The sequence came from a human donor in a cohort sampled during active COVID-19.

CDR3 protein: CASSLVGQGRTDTQYF. The CDR3 nucleotides read TGCGCCAGCAGCTTGGTGGGACAGGGGCGCACAGATACGCAGTATTTT. V is TRBV5-1 and J is TRBJ2-3; 10 bases agree with TRBD1. Trimming took 0 bases from V and 1 from J; bases not matched to a gene: 2. Germline lookup yields CDR1 SGHRS and CDR2 YFSETQ. The CDR3 runs to 16 residues.